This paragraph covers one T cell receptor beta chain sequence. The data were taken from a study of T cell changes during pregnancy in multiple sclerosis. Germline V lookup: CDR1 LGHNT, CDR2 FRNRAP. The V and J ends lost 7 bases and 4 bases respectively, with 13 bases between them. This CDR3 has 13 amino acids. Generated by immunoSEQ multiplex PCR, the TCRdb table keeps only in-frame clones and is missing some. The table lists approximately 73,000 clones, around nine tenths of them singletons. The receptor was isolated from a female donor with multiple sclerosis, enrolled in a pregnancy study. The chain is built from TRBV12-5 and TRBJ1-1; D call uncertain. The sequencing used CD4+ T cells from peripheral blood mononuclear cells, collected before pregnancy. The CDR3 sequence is CASAPPGFTEAFF. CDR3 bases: TGTGCTAGTGCCCCTCCGGGGTTCACTGAAGCTTTCTTT.